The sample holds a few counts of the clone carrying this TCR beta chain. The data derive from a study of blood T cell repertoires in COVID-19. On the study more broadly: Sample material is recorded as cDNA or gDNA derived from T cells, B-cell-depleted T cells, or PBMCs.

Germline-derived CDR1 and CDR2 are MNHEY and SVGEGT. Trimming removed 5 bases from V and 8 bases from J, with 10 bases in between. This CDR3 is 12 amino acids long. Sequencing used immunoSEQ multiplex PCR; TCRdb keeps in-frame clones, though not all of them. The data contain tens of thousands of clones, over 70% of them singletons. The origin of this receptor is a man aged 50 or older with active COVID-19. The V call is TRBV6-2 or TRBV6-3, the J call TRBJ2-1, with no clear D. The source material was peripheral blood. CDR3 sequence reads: CASSPGWDEQFF. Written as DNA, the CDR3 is TGTGCCAGCAGTCCCGGGTGGGATGAGCAGTTCTTC.